What follows are 27 T cell receptor beta chains derived from one specimen sequenced in a study of CD8 T cells in Susac syndrome. cDNA came from about 0.5 to 1 ug RNA primed by random hexamers. TCRdb used MiXCR to reprocess the immunoSEQ multiplex PCR reads, holding one entry per CDR3 protein. The sample records 75,000 to 80,000 distinct CDR3 sequences, roughly 94% being singletons. Material for sequencing was CD8+ T cells from PBMCs. These receptors were collected from a human donor with Susac syndrome.

V is TRBV28 and J is TRBJ2-7, with 8 nucleotides matching TRBD1. Per the germline V gene, CDR1 is MDHEN and CDR2 is SYDVKM. This CDR3 spans 13 amino acids. Trimming at V came to 4 bases and at J to 3 bases, leaving 2 bases not matched to a gene. This chain's CDR3 is CASSSGQGYEQYF. CDR3 in DNA: TGTGCCAGCAGTTCTGGACAGGGCTACGAGCAGTACTTC.

The gene calls are TRBV6-1 and TRBJ2-5; 7 bases are shared with TRBD1. Germline assignment: CDR1 MNHNS and CDR2 SASEGT. The junction had 10 bases not matched to a gene; V was cut back by 2 bases and J by 4 bases. The CDR3 has 16 amino acids. CDR3 coding DNA: TGTGCCAGCAGTGAATTCCGGGGACAGAGAATAGAGACCCAGTACTTC. Residues: CASSEFRGQRIETQYF.

The chain carries TRBV10-2 and TRBJ2-5; D is perhaps TRBD1 (5 bases). Deletions cut 6 bases from V and 4 bases from J, with 15 bases between. The CDR3 has 14 residues. Per germline, CDR1 WSHSY and CDR2 SAAADI. The CDR3 DNA reads as TGCGCCAGCAGCCAGGGCCCGCGGAGAGAGACCCAGTACTTC. Residues: CASSQGPRRETQYF.

This clonotype was picked up one time. This chain joins TRBV10-3 and TRBJ2-2, with a possible D match to TRBD2 (6 bases). CDR1 and CDR2 from the germline V gene are ENHRY and SYGVKD. V lost 9 bases to trimming and J lost 0 bases, with 11 bases between them. The CDR3 consists of 14 residues. As DNA, the CDR3 is TGTGCCATTGGGGAGGTAGCGAACACCGGGGAGCTGTTTTTT. Its protein is CAIGEVANTGELFF.

The chain couples TRBV4-2 to TRBJ1-2, with 8 positions matching TRBD1. Trimming took 1 base from V and 6 from J; bases not matched to a gene: 4. CDR1 is LGHNA and CDR2 is YNFKEQ in the germline V gene. The CDR3 runs to 14 residues. The CDR3 here is CASSQGTGYNGYTF. CDR3 nucleotides: TGTGCCAGCAGCCAAGGGACAGGGTACAATGGCTACACCTTC.

This chain links TRBV2 with TRBJ2-1; 8 bases align to TRBD2. Trimming took 6 bases from V and 2 from J; bases not matched to a gene: 12. The germline V gene has CDR1 SNHLY and CDR2 FYNNEI. The CDR3 is made up of 17 amino acids. The CDR3 spells CASRSGLTSGAYNEQFF. As DNA, the CDR3 is TGTGCCAGCAGGTCGGGACTTACTAGCGGAGCCTACAATGAGCAGTTCTTC.

The rearrangement uses TRBV20-1 and TRBJ1-3; D ambiguous. CDR3 size: 12 residues. Germline CDR1 is DFQATT and CDR2 is SNEGSKA (reference sequence). V was pared by 6 bases and J by 4 bases, with 10 bases between. The DNA for the CDR3 is TGCAGTGCCTCAGAAGGGGGAAACACCATATATTTT. Protein: CSASEGGNTIYF.

The gene calls are TRBV29-1 and TRBJ1-4; tentative D call: TRBD1 (6 bases). Looked up from germline, CDR1 is SQVTM and CDR2 is ANQGSEA. V was pared by 5 bases and J by 9 bases, with 10 bases between. This CDR3 contains 11 residues. CDR3 sequence (DNA): TGCAGCGTTCGGGGGCGGAAAAAACTGTTTTTT. This sequence encodes CSVRGRKKLFF.

V and J are TRBV4-3 and TRBJ2-3; the match to TRBD2 covers 10 bases. The germline gives CDR1 LGHNA, CDR2 YSLEER. This CDR3 is 19 amino acids long. J lost 2 bases, V lost 0 bases, and 11 bases had no gene match. The DNA for the CDR3 is TGCGCCAGCAGCCAAGATATCCTAGCGGGGGAACCATCCACAGATACGCAGTATTTT. This sequence encodes CASSQDILAGEPSTDTQYF.

The chain employs TRBV12-3 or TRBV12-4 and TRBJ2-2; D gene unclear. This CDR3 region has 12 residues. With 5 bases removed from V and 7 bases from J, the gap between germline ends came to 8 bases. The CDR3: CASSLGGGELFF. DNA for the CDR3: TGTGCCAGCAGTCTTGGCGGCGGGGAGCTGTTTTTT.

The chain couples TRBV29-1 to TRBJ1-2, with D perhaps TRBD1 (6 bases). V gave up 4 bases and J gave up 4 bases, with 10 bases separating them. The CDR3 contains 12 residues. The germline V gene has CDR1 SQVTM and CDR2 ANQGSEA. The CDR3 DNA is TGCAGCGTTGTAGGGGACACCTATGGCTACACCTTC. Translated, it gives CSVVGDTYGYTF. The variable domain in full, completed from reference TRBV29-1 and TRBJ1-2, reads SAVISQKPSRDICQRGTSLTIQCQVDSQVTMMFWYRQQPGQSLTLIATANQGSEATYESGFVIDKFPISRPNLTFSTLTVSNMSPEDSSIYLCSVVGDTYGYTFGSGTRLTVV.

This rearrangement joins TRBV20-1 to TRBJ2-7; 7 nucleotides align to TRBD1. Trimming took 3 bases from V and 2 from J; bases not matched to a gene: 7. Germline assignment: CDR1 DFQATT and CDR2 SNEGSKA (reference sequence). The CDR3 runs 14 residues. CDR3 sequence (DNA): TGCAGTGCTAGCGACAGGGATTCAGCCTACGAGCAGTACTTC. Translated, it gives CSASDRDSAYEQYF.

This chain's CDR3 is CASSLGTSSYEQYF. As DNA, the CDR3 is TGTGCCAGCAGCCTCGGGACTTCCTCCTACGAGCAGTACTTC. This sequence joins TRBV4-2 and TRBJ2-7, with D perhaps TRBD2 (6 bases). This CDR3 spans 14 amino acids. The V end lost 4 bases, the J end lost 0 bases, and 10 bases lay between the germline ends. From germline, CDR1 is LGHNA and CDR2 YNFKEQ.

The V and J genes are TRBV10-3 and TRBJ2-3; 7 nucleotides agree with TRBD1. This CDR3 is built from 16 residues. Germline V gives CDR1 ENHRY, CDR2 SYGVKD. J lost 2 bases, V lost 6 bases, and 11 bases had no gene match. CDR3 loop: CAIRARTGRNTDTQYF. The CDR3 DNA follows: TGTGCCATCAGAGCCAGGACAGGTCGTAACACAGATACGCAGTATTTT.

The chain uses TRBV20-1 and TRBJ1-6; 10 positions match TRBD1. The CDR3 has 18 residues. The V and J ends lost 0 bases and 8 bases, in that order; junction bases with no gene match: 13. From germline, CDR1 is DFQATT and CDR2 SNEGSKA (reference sequence). The CDR3 protein is CSAREGQGFRGWDSPLHF. CDR3 DNA sequence: TGCAGTGCTAGAGAGGGACAGGGGTTCCGCGGGTGGGATTCACCCCTCCACTTT.

The gene calls are TRBV3-1 and TRBJ2-5, with D unclear. This CDR3 region has 12 residues. Germline values: CDR1 LGHDT, CDR2 YNNKEL (reference sequence). V gave up 4 bases and J gave up 4 bases, with 7 bases separating them. The CDR3 is CASSPMRETQYF. The CDR3 coding sequence is TGTGCCAGCAGCCCTATGAGAGAGACCCAGTACTTC.

This rearrangement joins TRBV7-3 to TRBJ2-1, with TRBD2 matching 12 bases. The CDR3 has 16 amino acids. Germline loops: CDR1 SGHTA, CDR2 FQGTGA. V shed 4 bases, J shed 0 bases, and the junction held 1 base outside the gene matches. The CDR3 region is CASSSTSGGSYNEQFF. The DNA for the CDR3 is TGTGCCAGCAGCTCGACTAGCGGGGGCTCCTACAATGAGCAGTTCTTC.

The CDR3 DNA is TGTGCCAGCAGTCCAGGGAGAGGGCGGACTGAAGCTTTCTTT. It yields the protein CASSPGRGRTEAFF. The chain couples TRBV12-3 or TRBV12-4 to TRBJ1-1; D might be TRBD1 (5 bases). The CDR3 is 14 residues long. Trimming cost V 5 bases and J 5 bases, with 15 bases left between them.

This clonotype was seen once. The genes are TRBV5-1 and TRBJ2-5, with 7 bases aligning to TRBD1. V lost 0 bases and J lost 1; bases outside the gene matches: 3. From germline, CDR1 is SGHRS and CDR2 YFSETQ. CDR3 length: 15 amino acids. CDR3 DNA sequence: TGCGCCAGCAGCTTGGAGGGGGCGACCCAAGAGACCCAGTACTTC. This sequence encodes CASSLEGATQETQYF.

The chain joins TRBV7-4 to TRBJ2-7; D unresolved. The germline V gene encodes CDR1 SGHVT and CDR2 SQSDAQ. Trimming took 5 bases from V and 5 from J, leaving 19 bases between them. The CDR3 consists of 15 residues. This CDR3 is CASSPRVCATNEQYF. The CDR3 DNA reads as TGTGCCAGCAGCCCCCGTGTCTGCGCGACCAACGAGCAGTACTTC. The entire variable domain, with the rest obtained from reference TRBV7-4 and TRBJ2-7, is as follows: GAGVSQSPRYKVAKRGRDVALRCDSISGHVTLYWYRQTLGQGSEVLTYSQSDAQRDKSGRPSGRFSAERPERSVSTLKIQRTEQGDSAVYLCASSPRVCATNEQYFGPGTRLTVT.

This chain uses TRBV12-5 with TRBJ2-7; D gene unclear. Germline V lookup: CDR1 LGHNT, CDR2 FRNRAP. V lost 2 bases and J lost 4, with 6 bases in between. The CDR3 consists of 12 residues. CDR3 region: CASGLSPYEQYF. Here the CDR3 DNA reads TGTGCTAGTGGTTTGTCTCCTTACGAGCAGTACTTC.

This sequence joins TRBV3-1 and TRBJ2-1; TRBD2 agrees at 7 bases. J was trimmed by 5 bases and V by 4 bases; bases with no gene match: 8. The CDR3 consists of 15 residues. Germline loops: CDR1 LGHDT, CDR2 YNNKEL (reference sequence). The CDR3 DNA reads as TGTGCCAGCAGCCCCTCGCTAGCGGAGAACAATGAGCAGTTCTTC. Residues: CASSPSLAENNEQFF.

The CDR3 coding sequence is TGTGGAGGTATTCGTCATGGCTACACCTTC. It is translated as CGGIRHGYTF. The V gene is TRBV9, the J gene TRBJ1-2; unclear D gene. The CDR3 runs to 10 residues. The germline V gene has CDR1 SGDLS and CDR2 YYNGEE.

This clonotype was counted only a few times. The rearrangement uses TRBV12-5 and TRBJ2-2, with D unresolved. V lost 5 bases, J lost 5 bases, and 6 bases lay in between. The germline gives CDR1 LGHNT, CDR2 FRNRAP. This CDR3 region has 12 residues. CDR3 region: CASGIGTGELFF. The DNA of the CDR3 is TGTGCTAGTGGTATTGGGACCGGGGAGCTGTTTTTT.

The chain carries TRBV20-1 and TRBJ1-2; D not certain. Germline lookup yields CDR1 DFQATT and CDR2 SNEGSKA (reference sequence). This CDR3 spans 12 amino acids. Trimming took off 7 bases at V and 7 bases at J, with 16 bases between the two ends. The chain's CDR3 is CSVPEGAGGYTF. The CDR3 DNA follows: TGCAGTGTACCCGAGGGCGCGGGTGGCTACACCTTC.

The J gene is TRBJ2-5, the V gene TRBV5-1; D is unclear. V shed 3 bases and J shed 2 bases, with 11 bases lying between them. Germline lookup yields CDR1 SGHRS and CDR2 YFSETQ. This CDR3 is 14 amino acids long. CDR3 region: CASSSSLGQETQYF. The CDR3 bases are TGCGCCAGCAGCTCTTCGCTAGGGCAAGAGACCCAGTACTTC.

The J gene is TRBJ1-1, the V gene TRBV4-2; the D is unclear. Trimming cost V 4 bases and J 6 bases, with 12 bases left between them. CDR1 is LGHNA, CDR2 YNFKEQ, per germline. This CDR3 has 13 residues. DNA of the CDR3: TGTGCCAGCAGCCTATACGTGGGCGCTGAAGCTTTCTTT. This gives the protein CASSLYVGAEAFF.